The next 13 T cell receptor beta chains were all read from a single sample in a study of T-cell reconstitution after alpha-beta-depleted transplantation in children. TCRbeta library construction was performed incorporating unique molecular identifiers. TCRdb ran MiXCR on the PCR reads and lists one entry per CDR3 protein. The sample gives about 610,000 distinct CDR3 sequences, over 9.5% of which show up once; about 4% is in the top ten. This sample comprised PBMCs from the stem cell graft donor, obtained from the stem cell graft. These receptors originate from a human donor who donated a stem cell graft to a child with acute myeloid leukemia.

This clonotype occurred a few times. The gene calls are TRBV4-1 and TRBJ2-5; D remains ambiguous. Trimming took 4 bases from V and 2 from J, leaving 11 bases between them. Germline V lookup: CDR1 MGHRA, CDR2 YSYEKL. This CDR3 comprises 14 residues. The CDR3 DNA reads as TGCGCCAGCAGCCGCCTGGGCCCTCAAGAGACCCAGTACTTC. This translates into CASSRLGPQETQYF.

This sequence joins TRBV7-9 and TRBJ2-7; 11 bases line up with TRBD2. Germline V gene sequence: CDR1 SEHNR, CDR2 FQNEAQ (reference sequence). The length of the CDR3 is 16 residues. J lost 3 bases, V lost 5 bases, and 9 bases had no gene match. Here the CDR3 reads CASSRGLADSIYEQYF. The CDR3, as DNA: TGTGCCAGCAGCCGGGGACTAGCGGATAGTATCTACGAGCAGTACTTC.

This clonotype was detected only once. This rearrangement joins TRBV5-6 to TRBJ1-6; no reliable D call. The V and J ends lost 0 bases and 13 bases respectively, with 11 bases between them. CDR3 length equals 13 residues. Germline CDR1 reads SGHDT; CDR2 reads YYEEEE. The CDR3 loop is CASSLEAVGPLHF. CDR3 DNA: TGTGCCAGCAGCTTGGAGGCAGTCGGTCCCCTCCACTTT.

The J gene is TRBJ1-3, the V gene TRBV12-3 or TRBV12-4; D is perhaps TRBD1 (5 bases). The CDR3 loop spans 16 amino acids. V lost 2 bases and J 2 bases, leaving 13 bases between the germline ends. CDR3 DNA sequence: TGTGCCAGCAGTTTATTCGCGGCGGGGGCTGGAAACACCATATATTTT. This sequence encodes CASSLFAAGAGNTIYF.

This clonotype was counted a few times. One junction end disagrees with the germline gene, perhaps due to a read error. The chain combines TRBV7-7 with TRBJ1-4; D may be TRBD1 (6 bases). CDR3 size: 15 residues. Germline-derived CDR1 and CDR2 are SSHAT and FNYEAQ (reference sequence). CDR3 sequence: CASSSHGGPNEKLFF. The CDR3, as DNA: TGTGCTAGCAGCTCGCACGGGGGGCCCAATGAAAAACTGTTTTTT.

This sequence joins TRBV14 and TRBJ2-7; the match to TRBD1 covers 7 bases. Losses at the gene ends were 0 bases for V and 2 bases for J; bases not matched to a gene: 7. The CDR3 is made up of 16 amino acids. The germline CDR1 and CDR2 sequences are SGHDN and FVKESK. This CDR3 reads CASSQDRDSMPYEQYF. As DNA, the CDR3 is TGTGCCAGCAGCCAAGATCGGGACAGTATGCCCTACGAGCAGTACTTC.

This clonotype has ten or more counts. J is TRBJ2-5 and V is TRBV28; D is unclear. There are 15 residues in the CDR3. CDR1 is MDHEN, CDR2 SYDVKM, per germline. Deletions cut 7 bases from V and 5 bases from J, with 20 bases between. As DNA, the CDR3 is TGTGCCAGCACCTCGAACCCAACCCTGGGGGAGACCCAGTACTTC. This codes for CASTSNPTLGETQYF.

This clonotype occurred many times. This chain links TRBV6-2 or TRBV6-3 with TRBJ2-7; D remains ambiguous. Germline V gene sequence: CDR1 MNHEY, CDR2 SVGEGT. Trimming took off 2 bases at V and 0 bases at J, with 14 bases between the two ends. This CDR3 region has 16 residues. This CDR3 reads CASSYRGEASSYEQYF. The CDR3 DNA sequence: TGTGCCAGCAGTTACAGAGGTGAGGCCTCCTCCTACGAGCAGTACTTC.

This clonotype was counted ten times or more. V usage is TRBV20-1 and J usage is TRBJ2-7; D tentatively reads TRBD1 or TRBD2 (5 bases each). This CDR3 contains 13 residues. Trimming removed 6 bases at V and 2 bases at J, with 14 bases between. In germline, CDR1 is DFQATT, CDR2 SNEGSKA (reference sequence). CDR3 DNA: TGCAGTGCCCCCGGAGGACACCCCTACGAGCAGTACTTC. Translated, it gives CSAPGGHPYEQYF.

This clonotype was recorded at least ten times. V gene TRBV3-1 combines with J gene TRBJ1-2; 8 bases line up with TRBD1. V trimming: 4 bases; J trimming: 4 bases; junction bases outside the gene matches: 8. CDR1 is LGHDT, CDR2 YNNKEL, per germline (reference sequence). The CDR3 is made up of 15 amino acids. CDR3 region: CASSLRQGIGYGYTF. As DNA, the CDR3 is TGTGCCAGCAGCCTAAGACAGGGGATAGGCTATGGCTACACCTTC.

This clonotype has only a few counts. The V and J genes are TRBV10-3 and TRBJ2-7; D possibly corresponds to TRBD1 (6 bases). The CDR3 spans 15 residues. V dropped 2 bases and J dropped 1 base, with 12 bases sitting between them. Germline lookup yields CDR1 ENHRY and CDR2 SYGVKD. Here the CDR3 reads CAISEPRTESYEQYF. DNA of the CDR3: TGTGCCATCAGTGAGCCCAGGACAGAGTCCTACGAGCAGTACTTC.

The sample holds a few counts of this clonotype. This chain joins TRBV27 and TRBJ2-7; D possibly corresponds to TRBD1 (5 bases). Germline assignment: CDR1 MNHEY and CDR2 SMNVEV (reference sequence). The CDR3 has 14 amino acids. Trimming took off 6 bases at V and 3 bases at J, with 15 bases between the two ends. The CDR3 here is CASRSQGMGYEQYF. The CDR3 nucleotides read TGTGCCAGCAGATCCCAGGGAATGGGCTACGAGCAGTACTTC.

The chain employs TRBV5-5 and TRBJ2-5; 7 bases match TRBD2. The junction had 9 bases not matched to a gene; V was cut back by 4 bases and J by 3 bases. The germline V gene has CDR1 SGHKS and CDR2 YYEKEE (reference sequence). The CDR3 sequence is 15 residues long. The CDR3 DNA sequence: TGTGCCAGCAGCGGGGGGGTCCGGGGGGAAGAGACCCAGTACTTC. Encoded protein: CASSGGVRGEETQYF.